The source of this T cell receptor (beta chain) is a study of molecular identifiers for immune sequencing clone quantification. Naive CD8 T cells were sorted as CD8+CD4-CCR7+CD45RA+. A single record per CDR3 protein comes from TCRdb applying MiXCR to the PCR reads. Of some 590,000 distinct CDR3 sequences in the sample, 25% are singletons; the top ten hold around 0.78%. The CDR3 totals 15 residues. Germline loops: CDR1 LGHDT, CDR2 YNNKEL (reference sequence). A word on this clonotype: Sequence at one end of the junction differs from germline and may be a read error.

The chain links TRBV3-1 to TRBJ2-2, with D tentatively TRBD1 or TRBD2 (5 bases each). Sequenced: naive CD8+ T cells from blood, with Jurkat cell RNA spiked in. The sample's subset: FACS-sorted CD8+CD4-CCR7+CD45RA+ naive T cells. The receptor was derived from a human donor in good health. Some libraries in this study had Jurkat cell RNA spiked in. The DNA for the CDR3 is TGTGCCAGCAGCCAAACAGCGGAGGACACCGGGGAGCTGTTTTTC. Its protein product is CASSQTAEDTGELFF. Full variable domain (remainder filled in from reference TRBV3-1 and TRBJ2-2): DTAVSQTPKYLVTQMGNDKSIKCEQNLGHDTMYWYKQDSKKFLKIMFSYNNKELIINETVPNRFSPKSPDKAHLNLHINSLELGDSAVYFCASSQTAEDTGELFFGEGSRLTVL.